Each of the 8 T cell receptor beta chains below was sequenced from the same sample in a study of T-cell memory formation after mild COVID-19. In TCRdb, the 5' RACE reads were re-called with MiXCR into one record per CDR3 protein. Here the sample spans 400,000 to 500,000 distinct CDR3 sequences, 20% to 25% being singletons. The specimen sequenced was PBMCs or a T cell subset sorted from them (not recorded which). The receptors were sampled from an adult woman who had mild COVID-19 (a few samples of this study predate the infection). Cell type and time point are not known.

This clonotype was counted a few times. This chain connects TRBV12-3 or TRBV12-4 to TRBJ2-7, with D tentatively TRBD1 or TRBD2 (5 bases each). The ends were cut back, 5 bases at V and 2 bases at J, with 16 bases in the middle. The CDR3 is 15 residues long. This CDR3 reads CASSPGRNLPYEQYF. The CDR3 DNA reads TGTGCCAGCAGTCCAGGGAGAAACCTACCCTACGAGCAGTACTTC.

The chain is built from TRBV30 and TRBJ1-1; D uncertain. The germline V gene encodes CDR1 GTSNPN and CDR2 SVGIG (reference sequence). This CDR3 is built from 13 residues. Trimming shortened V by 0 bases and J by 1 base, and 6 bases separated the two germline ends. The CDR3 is CAWSVSENTEAFF. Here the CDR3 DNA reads TGTGCCTGGAGTGTTTCCGAGAACACTGAAGCTTTCTTT.

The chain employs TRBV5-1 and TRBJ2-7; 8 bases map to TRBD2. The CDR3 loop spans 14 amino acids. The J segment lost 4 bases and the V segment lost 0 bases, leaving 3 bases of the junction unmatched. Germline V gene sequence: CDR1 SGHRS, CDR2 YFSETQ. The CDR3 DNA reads TGCGCCAGCAGCTTGGAGTCTAGCGGGTACGAGCAGTACTTC. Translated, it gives CASSLESSGYEQYF.

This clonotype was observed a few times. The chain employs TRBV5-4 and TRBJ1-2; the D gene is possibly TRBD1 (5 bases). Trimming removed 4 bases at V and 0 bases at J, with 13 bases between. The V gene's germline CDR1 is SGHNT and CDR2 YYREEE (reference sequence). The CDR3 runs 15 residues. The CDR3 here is CASSPDMGANYGYTF. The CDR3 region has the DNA TGTGCCAGCAGCCCGGACATGGGTGCTAACTATGGCTACACCTTC.

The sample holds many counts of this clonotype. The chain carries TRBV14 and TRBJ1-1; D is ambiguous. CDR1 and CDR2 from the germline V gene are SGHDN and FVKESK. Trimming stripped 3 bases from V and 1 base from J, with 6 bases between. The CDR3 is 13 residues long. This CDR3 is CASSQWGNTEAFF. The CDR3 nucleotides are TGTGCCAGCAGCCAGTGGGGGAACACTGAAGCTTTCTTT.

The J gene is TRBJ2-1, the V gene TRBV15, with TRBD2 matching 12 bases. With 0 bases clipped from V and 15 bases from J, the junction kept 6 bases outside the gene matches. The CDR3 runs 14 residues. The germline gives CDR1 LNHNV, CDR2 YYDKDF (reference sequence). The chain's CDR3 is CATSRDKTSGRLFF. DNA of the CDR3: TGTGCCACCAGCAGAGATAAGACTAGCGGGAGACTGTTCTTC.

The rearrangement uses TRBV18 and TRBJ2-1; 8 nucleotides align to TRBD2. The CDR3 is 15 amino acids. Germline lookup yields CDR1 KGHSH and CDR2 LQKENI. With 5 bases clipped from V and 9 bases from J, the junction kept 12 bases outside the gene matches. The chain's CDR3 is CASSMSGGLLGEQFF. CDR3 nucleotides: TGTGCCAGCTCAATGAGCGGGGGTCTTTTGGGTGAGCAGTTCTTC.

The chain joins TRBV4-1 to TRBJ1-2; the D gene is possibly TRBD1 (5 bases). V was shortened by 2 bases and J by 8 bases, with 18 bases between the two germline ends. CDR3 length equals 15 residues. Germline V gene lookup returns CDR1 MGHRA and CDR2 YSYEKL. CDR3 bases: TGCGCCAGCAGCCAACCAGGACGGACAAATCGAGGCTACACCTTC. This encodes CASSQPGRTNRGYTF.